These T cell receptor beta chains were read from a single sample in a study of T cell responses to AZD1222 COVID-19 vaccine. Sequencing used immunoSEQ multiplex PCR; TCRdb keeps in-frame clones, though not all of them. Here the sample spans tens of thousands of clones, roughly 85% being singletons. Sequenced material: peripheral blood, taken 28 days after the second AZD1222 dose. The source of these receptors is an adult who received the AZD1222 COVID-19 vaccine. CDR3s include the opening cysteine and the closing phenylalanine or tryptophan. Each record gives: clone size, V gene, J gene, D gene, CDR3 DNA, CDR3 protein. A D gene is named only where the DNA matches it firmly. Not all rows give a size; the values are once, few, many and, for expanded clones, a class.

-	TRBV15	TRBJ1-1	-	TGTGCCACCAGCGGGCAGATGAACACTGAAGCTTTCTTT	CATSGQMNTEAFF
-	TRBV18	TRBJ1-2	TRBD1	TGTGCCAGCTCACCACAGGGGGCCGGCTATGGCTACACCTTC	CASSPQGAGYGYTF
-	TRBV30	TRBJ1-1	-	TGTGCCTGGAGTATAACCACCGGGGGGACTGAAGCTTTCTTT	CAWSITTGGTEAFF
-	TRBV25-1	TRBJ1-6	TRBD1	TGTGCCAGCCTTTCCGGGACAGGGCCAATAATCTCACCCCTCCACTTT	CASLSGTGPIISPLHF
few	TRBV7-9	TRBJ2-7	-	TGTGCCAGCAGCTTAGATCTGGACCCCTACGAGCAGTACTTC	CASSLDLDPYEQYF
-	TRBV7-2	TRBJ2-2	-	TGTGCCAGCAGCTTAGTGATCGCGAACACCGGGGAGCTGTTTTTT	CASSLVIANTGELFF
-	TRBV19	TRBJ1-2	-	TGTGCCAGTAGTATACAGCGAGGATCCTATGGCTACACCTTC	CASSIQRGSYGYTF
-	TRBV7-9	TRBJ2-1	TRBD2	TGTGCCAGCAGTTTGAGCGGGAATTCCTACAATGAGCAGTTCTTC	CASSLSGNSYNEQFF
-	TRBV19	TRBJ1-5	TRBD1	TGTGCCAGTAGTATAGATGGGGGTTACAGGGGTAACAATCAGCCCCAGCATTTT	CASSIDGGYRGNNQPQHF
-	TRBV11-2	TRBJ2-7	-	TGTGCCAGCAGAAGTGGACAGACCGAGCAGTACTTC	CASRSGQTEQYF
-	TRBV7-2	TRBJ2-7	-	TGTGCCAGCAGCTCCCGCCCCGGTCCCTCCTACGAGCAGTACTTC	CASSSRPGPSYEQYF
once	TRBV2	TRBJ1-5	TRBD1	TGTGCCAGCAACCTACAGGGGGCGAATCAGCCCCAGCATTTT	CASNLQGANQPQHF
-	TRBV11-3	TRBJ1-1	-	TGTGCCAGCAGCTTTACCGACAGGACTGAAGCTTTCTTT	CASSFTDRTEAFF
-	TRBV7-2	TRBJ2-7	TRBD1	TGTGCCAGCAGCTTAAAAGTCCGGACAGGGAACAACGAGCAGTACTTC	CASSLKVRTGNNEQYF
-	TRBV9	TRBJ2-3	TRBD2	TGTGCCAGCAGCGTAGTATCGGGAGGGGGTATGAATACGCAGTATTTT	CASSVVSGGGMNTQYF
-	TRBV5-1	TRBJ1-3	TRBD1	TGCGCCAGCAGCGCCCGACAGGGTCAGATCGGCACCATATATTTT	CASSARQGQIGTIYF
-	TRBV5-4	TRBJ1-2	TRBD1	TGTGCCAGCAGCCCCTACGGGACAGGGTTTGGCTACACCTTC	CASSPYGTGFGYTF
-	TRBV7-3	TRBJ2-2	-	TGTGCCAGCAGCTTATTGGGTGGTACTAGGGATAGGCGGGAGCTGTTTTTT	CASSLLGGTRDRRELFF
-	TRBV12-3/TRBV12-4	TRBJ1-2	-	TGTGCCAGCAGTTTGGGCCTCTATGGCTACACCTTC	CASSLGLYGYTF
-	TRBV18	TRBJ1-2	-	TGTGCCAGCTCACCCCTCGGGCAGGGGACCTATGGCTACACCTTC	CASSPLGQGTYGYTF
-	TRBV27	TRBJ2-3	-	TGTGCCAGCTCGAGTTGGGGCACAGATACGCAGTATTTT	CASSSWGTDTQYF
-	TRBV6-1	TRBJ2-7	TRBD1	TGTGCCAGCAGTGATTCCGGGACAGGGAAGTACGAGCAGTACTTC	CASSDSGTGKYEQYF